This is a list of T cell receptor beta chains from one sample in a study of blood T cell repertoires in COVID-19. Produced via immunoSEQ multiplex PCR; TCRdb's table is partial and in-frame only. The data show roughly 250,000 clones, around 80% seen once. The sample consisted of peripheral blood. The receptors here all came from an elderly woman with acute or convalescent COVID-19. The CDR3 runs from the conserved cysteine through the conserved F or W. The D gene is left open where the match is weak. Clone size is not always given. Where it is, it says once, few, many or a class for expanded clones.

TRBJ1-2	TRBV7-9	TRBD1	few	TGTGCCAGCAGCGAGACAGGGGGCAGGAATGGCTACACCTTC	CASSETGGRNGYTF
TRBJ2-1	TRBV7-2	TRBD2	-	TGTGCCAGCAGCTTAGGACTAGCGGGAGCGGCTGAGCAGTTCTTC	CASSLGLAGAAEQFF
TRBJ2-5	TRBV7-2	TRBD2	-	TGTGCCAGCAGCTTATTGACTAGCGGGGCCCCCACTCAAGAGACCCAGTACTTC	CASSLLTSGAPTQETQYF
TRBJ1-2	TRBV6-2/TRBV6-3	-	-	TGTGCCAGCAGTTACGGACTGGGGAGAACCTATGGCTACACCTTC	CASSYGLGRTYGYTF
TRBJ1-5	TRBV28	-	-	TGTGCCAGTAAACCGACCTCGGAGCGGTATCAGCCCCAGCATTTT	CASKPTSERYQPQHF
TRBJ1-1	TRBV19	-	-	TGTGCCAGTAGTATCGACGGCAGGGCGGTGAACACTGAAGCTTTCTTT	CASSIDGRAVNTEAFF
TRBJ2-7	TRBV5-1	-	-	TGCGCCAGCAGCTTGGGACACCCGTCTGCCTACGAGCAGTACTTC	CASSLGHPSAYEQYF
TRBJ2-7	TRBV10-1	-	-	TGCGCCAGCAGTGTCTGGGAGCTCGACGAGCAGTACTTC	CASSVWELDEQYF
TRBJ1-2	TRBV5-4	TRBD1	-	TGTGCCAGCAGCTTGGGTACAGGGGGTTTCGGCTACACCTTC	CASSLGTGGFGYTF
TRBJ2-6	TRBV7-2	TRBD2	-	TGTGCCAGCAGCGCCCCCGCCGGGAGGCGGACTGGGGCCAACGTCCTGACTTTC	CASSAPAGRRTGANVLTF
TRBJ1-1	TRBV6-5	-	-	TGTGCCAGCAACCCGCTAGGCCTAATGAACACTGAAGCTTTCTTT	CASNPLGLMNTEAFF
TRBJ2-1	TRBV6-5	TRBD2	-	TGTGCCAGCCGCGGAACGGGGGGGCCCTACAATGAGCAGTTCTTC	CASRGTGGPYNEQFF
TRBJ2-1	TRBV5-1	TRBD2	-	TGCGCCAGCAGCTTGGAGTTTGGGCGGGAGGGCCTCAATGAGCAGTTCTTC	CASSLEFGREGLNEQFF
TRBJ2-5	TRBV5-1	TRBD2	-	TGCGCCAGCAGCCCAGCGGGGTACCAAGAGACCCAGTACTTC	CASSPAGYQETQYF
TRBJ1-2	TRBV12-3/TRBV12-4	-	-	TGTGCCAGCAGTCGTACAGGGTATGGCTACACCTTC	CASSRTGYGYTF
TRBJ2-7	TRBV18	TRBD2	-	TGTGCCAGCTCACCCGGGACTAGCGCCAACTACGAGCAGTACTTC	CASSPGTSANYEQYF
TRBJ1-1	TRBV6-2/TRBV6-3	TRBD1	-	TGTGCCAGCAGTTACGGGTCAGGGGGGAACACTGAAGCTTTCTTT	CASSYGSGGNTEAFF
TRBJ1-6	TRBV4-2	-	-	TGTGCCAGCAGCCAAGACGGTTGGGAGAATTCACCCCTCCACTTT	CASSQDGWENSPLHF
TRBJ2-7	TRBV25-1	TRBD1	-	TGTGCCAGCAGTGTATGGGGACAGGGGCTAAAAGCCGAGCAGTACTTC	CASSVWGQGLKAEQYF
TRBJ2-5	TRBV2	TRBD2	-	TGTGCCAGCAGGCGACTAGCGGGAGCTGTAGAGACCCAGTACTTC	CASRRLAGAVETQYF
TRBJ2-7	TRBV6-2/TRBV6-3	-	-	TGTGCCAGCAGTTACTCCCCCGACACCTACGAGCAGTACTTC	CASSYSPDTYEQYF
TRBJ2-5	TRBV5-6	TRBD1	-	TGTGCCAGCAGGGGACAGGGGAAGACCCAGTACTTC	CASRGQGKTQYF
TRBJ1-2	TRBV29-1	-	-	TGCAGCGGGGTTCTGGGGGCGCAAGGCTACACCTTC	CSGVLGAQGYTF
TRBJ2-1	TRBV18	TRBD2	-	TGTGCCAGCTCATCCCTCCGGGACTACAAGCAGTTCTTC	CASSSLRDYKQFF